This T cell receptor (beta chain) is drawn from a study of cytomegalovirus exposure and HLA in healthy donors. Study-wide results and caveats: In a later analysis, CMV-associated beta chains were mostly HLA-associated, it appeared. Among TCR beta chains, those listed as cytomegalovirus-associated numbered about 160.

The count of this clone is one. Antigen unknown. In the PCR, 60 Vbeta and 13 Jbeta primers were used. Assay used: immunoSEQ multiplex PCR; TCRdb lists only in-frame clones, some missing. Among fewer than 180,000 clones listed, roughly 63% were seen once. The TCR originated in a woman in her sixties in good health and CMV-seropositive. The sequencing sample was made of PBMCs.

CDR3 in amino acids: CAWSPHAGRGTEAFF. Written as DNA, the CDR3 is TGTGCCTGGAGTCCCCACGCAGGGAGGGGGACTGAAGCTTTCTTT. The chain joins TRBV30 to TRBJ1-1; D may be TRBD1 (6 bases). Germline V gene data show CDR1 as GTSNPN and CDR2 as SVGIG (reference sequence). CDR3 length: 15 amino acids. The V end lost 2 bases, the J end lost 5 bases, and 18 bases lay between the germline ends.